The 10 T cell receptor beta chains given below trace back to one sample, sequenced in a study of CXCR3-negative and CXCR3-positive naive CD8 T cells. Study-level findings and limits: Hydrophobicity was higher for TRB CDR3s found in CXCR3-positive naive cells than in CXCR3-negative naive cells.

These TCRs are of unknown antigen specificity. It was by 5' RACE with UMI labels that the TRB cDNA libraries were prepared. TCRdb derives one entry per CDR3 protein from the 5' RACE reads, leaving out DNA. This repertoire includes roughly 93,000 distinct CDR3 sequences. Material: naive CXCR3+ CD8+ T cells from blood. The subset here: CD45RO-CCR7+CD27+CD95- naive CD8+ T cells expressing CXCR3 (TNR3+). Receptors were obtained from a human donor in good health. Some clones in this sample may be carry-over from other donors' samples.

The rearrangement uses TRBV23-1 and TRBJ2-2; TCRdb reports TRBD1, a call that lacks DNA to check it against. TRBV23-1 is identified as an open reading frame with a role that is uncertain. The CDR3 sequence is 16 residues long. This CDR3 is CASSQATGANTGELFF.

The V call is TRBV6-4, the J call TRBJ1-2; TCRdb designates TRBD1, a call that cannot be tested without DNA. The length of the CDR3 is 16 residues. Germline CDR1 reads MRHNA; CDR2 reads SNTAGT. The CDR3 is CASSDSYPGVSYGYTF.

The V and J genes are TRBV5-8 and TRBJ2-7. This CDR3 has 13 residues. CDR1 is SGHTS, CDR2 YDEGEE, per germline. Here the CDR3 reads CASSLDSAYEQYF. Using reference TRBV5-8 and TRBJ2-7 for the parts outside the CDR3, the full variable domain is EAGVTQSPTHLIKTRGQQATLRCSPISGHTSVYWYQQALGLGLQFLLWYDEGEERNRGNFPPRFSGRQFPNYSSELNVNALELEDSALYLCASSLDSAYEQYFGPGTRLTVT.

This chain uses TRBV5-1 with TRBJ1-2; TCRdb gives TRBD1 as the D gene, but with no DNA this cannot be confirmed. The CDR3 length is 12 residues. Germline assignment: CDR1 SGHRS and CDR2 YFSETQ. CDR3 in amino acids: CASSLDGARATF.

The chain uses TRBV15 and TRBJ2-3; the TCRdb D gene call, TRBD2, has no DNA to confirm it. Germline V CDR1 and CDR2: LNHNV, YYDKDF (reference sequence). The CDR3 is 17 amino acids. CDR3 region: CATSKMALAGFEDTQYF.

The genes are TRBV21-1 and TRBJ2-7; TCRdb returns TRBD1, unconfirmable since there is no DNA. TRBV21-1 is flagged as a pseudogene. The CDR3 consists of 15 residues. The CDR3: CASSNRDSPPYEQYF.

The chain has TRBV19 and TRBJ2-2; lacking DNA, the TRBD1 call made by TCRdb goes unchecked. Germline V gene lookup returns CDR1 LNHDA and CDR2 SQIVND (reference sequence). The CDR3 spans 14 residues. The CDR3 sequence is CAVERDRNTGELFF.

This sequence joins TRBV29-1 and TRBJ2-1; without DNA, the TCRdb call of TRBD2 cannot be checked. The CDR3 sequence is 14 residues long. Germline loops: CDR1 SQVTM, CDR2 ANQGSEA. The CDR3 sequence is CSATSVSSYNEQFF.

V is TRBV20-1 and J is TRBJ1-6; TCRdb's assignment of TRBD1 cannot be checked, as there is no DNA. The CDR3 runs to 11 residues. Germline lookup yields CDR1 DFQATT and CDR2 SNEGSKA (reference sequence). The CDR3 reads CSAGQGTGLHF.

The chain has TRBV5-1 and TRBJ2-3. CDR1 SGHRS and CDR2 YFSETQ come from the germline V gene. The CDR3 consists of 14 residues. The CDR3: CASSLAVSKDTQYF.